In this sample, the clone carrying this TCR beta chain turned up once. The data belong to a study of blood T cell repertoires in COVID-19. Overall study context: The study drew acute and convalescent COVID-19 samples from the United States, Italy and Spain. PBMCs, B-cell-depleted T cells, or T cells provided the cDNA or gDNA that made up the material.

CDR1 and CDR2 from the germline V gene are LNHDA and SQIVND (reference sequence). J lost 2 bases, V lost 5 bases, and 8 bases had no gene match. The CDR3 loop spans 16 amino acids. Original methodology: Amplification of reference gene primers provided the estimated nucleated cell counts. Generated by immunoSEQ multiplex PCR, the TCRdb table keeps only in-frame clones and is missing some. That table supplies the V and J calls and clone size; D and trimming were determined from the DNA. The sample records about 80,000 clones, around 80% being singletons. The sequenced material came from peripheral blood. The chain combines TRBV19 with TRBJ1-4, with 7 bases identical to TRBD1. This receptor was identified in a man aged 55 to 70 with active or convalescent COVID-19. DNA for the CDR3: TGTGCCAGTAGTTTACAATCAGGGGGGACTAATGAAAAACTGTTTTTT. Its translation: CASSLQSGGTNEKLFF.